This section outlines one T cell receptor (beta chain) sequence together with its context. Study processing details: Estimation of nucleated cell counts relied on the amplification of reference gene primers. Data came from immunoSEQ multiplex PCR; TCRdb stores just in-frame clones and leaves some out. V, J and clone size were drawn from that table, and D and trimming were deduced from the DNA. The sample contains more than 25,000 clones, approximately 71% of which appear only once. The CDR3 is 11 amino acids. Between the trimmed V and J ends, which lost 2 bases and 6 bases, there was a span of 7 bases. Germline CDR1 reads GTSNPN; CDR2 reads SVGIG (reference sequence). The data originate from a study of blood T cell repertoires in COVID-19. Study in general: Whether acute or convalescent, the COVID-19 samples came from the United States, Italy and Spain. T cells, B-cell-depleted T cells, or PBMCs provided the cDNA or gDNA that served as material.

The chain combines TRBV30 with TRBJ1-1; D gene ambiguous. The sample comprised peripheral blood. This clonotype was obtained from a human donor in a cohort sampled during active COVID-19. The CDR3 loop is CAWSIKSEAFF. DNA for the CDR3: TGTGCCTGGAGTATAAAATCTGAAGCTTTCTTT. The full variable domain, completed using reference TRBV30 and TRBJ1-1, is SQTIHQWPATLVQPVGSPLSLECTVEGTSNPNLYWYRQAAGRGLQLLFYSVGIGQISSEVPQNLSASRPQDRQFILSSKKLLLSDSGFYLCAWSIKSEAFFGQGTRLTVV.